This T cell receptor beta chain comes out of a study of T cell responses to AZD1222 COVID-19 vaccine. Generated by immunoSEQ multiplex PCR, the TCRdb table keeps only in-frame clones and is missing some. The sample records over 100,000 clones, around 89% being singletons. V lost 5 bases and J 0 bases, leaving 10 bases between the germline ends. CDR1 and CDR2 (germline): SGHTA, FQGTGA. CDR3 length: 15 amino acids. The chain recombines TRBV7-3 with TRBJ1-4; D call uncertain. The specimen was peripheral blood, collected on day 0 of AZD1222 vaccination. The TCR sequence derives from an adult in good health. In nucleotides, the CDR3 is TGTGCCAGCAGCCCCCTGGTGGCAACTAATGAAAAACTGTTTTTT. It translates to CASSPLVATNEKLFF.